This record concerns one T cell receptor (beta chain) sequence. The CDR3 is 15 residues long. With 6 bases clipped from V and 7 bases from J, the junction kept 11 bases outside the gene matches. Germline values: CDR1 MNHNS, CDR2 SASEGT. These data are taken from a study of cytomegalovirus exposure and HLA in healthy donors. It was with 60 Vbeta and 13 Jbeta primers that the PCR ran. Only in-frame clones appear in the TCRdb table, and some are missing; sequencing was by immunoSEQ multiplex PCR. The sample lists about 200,000 clones, approximately 70% seen once, with about 3% in the top ten. The chain is built from TRBV6-1 and TRBJ2-7; TRBD2 aligns across 11 bases. The TCR was taken from a man aged 40-49 years in good health and CMV-seropositive. Material for sequencing was PBMCs. The CDR3, as DNA: TGTGCCAGCAGAGAGGGACTAGCGGCCGAATTGGAGCAGTACTTC. It specifies CASREGLAAELEQYF.